Each of the 8 T cell receptor beta chains below was sequenced from the same sample in a study of response to subunit inactivated influenza vaccine. One entry per CDR3 protein, called by TCRdb with MiXCR from the RT-PCR reads. Of roughly 570,000 distinct CDR3 sequences detected, under 15% appear once; the ten largest clones hold 10% to 15%. The sample consisted of PBMCs from blood, taken roughly 47 days after vaccination. The receptors stem from a middle-aged man who received an inactivated influenza vaccine.

To note about this clonotype: The junction departs from germline at one end; a sequencing error may be responsible. The chain joins TRBV10-3 to TRBJ2-1; possibly TRBD2 for D (6 bases). The CDR3 is made up of 13 amino acids. Germline CDR1 reads ENHRY; CDR2 reads SYGVKD. CDR3 DNA: TGTGACATCAGGTCGGGAGCGCTGGATGAGCAGTTCTTC. It is translated as CDIRSGALDEQFF.

This sequence joins TRBV20-1 and TRBJ2-3; the D call may be TRBD1 or TRBD2 (5 bases each). The CDR3 consists of 14 residues. CDR1 is DFQATT and CDR2 is SNEGSKA in the germline V gene (reference sequence). V lost 5 bases and J 1 base, leaving 13 bases between the germline ends. The CDR3 sequence: CSALRDGGTDTQYF. The CDR3 DNA sequence: TGCAGTGCTCTCCGGGACGGAGGCACAGATACGCAGTATTTT.

This clonotype was detected only a few times. This chain links TRBV7-2 with TRBJ2-3; D gene uncertain. This CDR3 region has 15 residues. Germline V gives CDR1 SGHTA, CDR2 FQGNSA. The V end lost 5 bases, the J end lost 6 bases, and 18 bases lay between the germline ends. The CDR3 sequence: CASSLRSSTPDTQYF. The CDR3 DNA is TGTGCCAGCAGCCTCCGTTCAAGTACCCCGGATACGCAGTATTTT.

This clonotype was seen repeatedly, ten times or more. This chain links TRBV7-2 with TRBJ2-3, with D uncertain. CDR3 length: 14 amino acids. Germline values: CDR1 SGHTA, CDR2 FQGNSA. V gave up 1 base and J gave up 2 bases, with 7 bases separating them. This chain's CDR3 is CASSLGLFTDTQYF. CDR3 nucleotide sequence: TGTGCCAGCAGCTTAGGGCTATTCACAGATACGCAGTATTTT.

This clonotype was counted a few times. The chain carries TRBV6-1 and TRBJ2-3; weak D call: TRBD2 (6 bases). V lost 6 bases and J 2 bases, leaving 18 bases between the germline ends. CDR3 length: 16 residues. In germline, CDR1 is MNHNS, CDR2 SASEGT. The CDR3 bases are TGTGCCAGCAGGTCCGGCGGGGCGGAAAACACAGATACGCAGTATTTT. Encoded protein: CASRSGGAENTDTQYF.

V is TRBV7-9 and J is TRBJ2-1; TRBD1 aligns across 9 bases. The CDR3 spans 14 residues. Trimming cost V 3 bases and J 9 bases; bases outside gene matches: 6. The V gene's germline CDR1 is SEHNR and CDR2 FQNEAQ (reference sequence). The chain's CDR3 is CASSFGQGFTEQFF. The CDR3 nucleotides read TGTGCCAGCAGCTTCGGACAGGGGTTTACTGAGCAGTTCTTC.

Regarding this clonotype: This clone may be a read error of a much larger clone one base away. The chain employs TRBV7-2 and TRBJ2-3, with TRBD2 matching over 9 bases. The V and J ends lost 6 bases and 2 bases, in that order; junction bases with no gene match: 9. Germline V gene sequence: CDR1 SGHTA, CDR2 FQGNSA. The CDR3 contains 16 residues. In DNA form, the CDR3 reads TGTGCCAGCAGATTACGGCTAGCGGGACCCACAGATACGCAGTATTTT. It translates to CASRLRLAGPTDTQYF.

This chain uses TRBV20-1 with TRBJ2-3; D is unresolved. There are 12 residues in the CDR3. Germline CDR1 reads DFQATT; CDR2 reads SNEGSKA (reference sequence). V was shortened by 3 bases and J by 6 bases, with 10 bases between the two germline ends. In nucleotides, the CDR3 is TGCAGTGCTAGTATCACTCGGGATACGCAGTATTTT. Amino acid sequence: CSASITRDTQYF.